This T cell receptor (beta chain) is from a study of PD-1 blockade in classical Hodgkin lymphoma (TCRdb year 2020). Context from the whole study: Nivolumab dosing was 3 mg/kg intravenously every 2 weeks, continuing until either disease progression or unacceptable toxicity. To define a peripheral blood immune signature of response to PD-1 blockade in classical Hodgkin lymphoma, the study combined TCR beta sequencing with CyTOF. What the authors observed across the whole study: CD4+ but not CD8+ TCR diversity rose significantly by C4D1 (p=0.0027 vs p=0.16), most apparent in complete responders (p=0.02). Baseline TCR diversity was reported as lower in newly diagnosed patients than in healthy donors, and lower still in relapsed/refractory patients. Patients starting nivolumab less than 1 year after ASCT had lower diversity and were excluded from later analyses to avoid confounding by immune reconstitution. Trial patients achieving complete response had baseline diversity similar to newly diagnosed patients, whereas partial responders and progressors had significantly lower diversity. The study was restricted to a single clinical trial cohort, and the causes of repertoire differences, possibly disease activity or prior therapy, were left undefined.

Notes on this clone: Its antigen is still unknown. No base quality information exists; no much larger clone differs at one position.

The time point label for this specimen denotes: cycle 2 day 1 (C2D1) of nivolumab. Every trial patient had relapsed after autologous stem cell transplantation, and cohorts A, B and C differed in prior brentuximab vedotin exposure. The trial cohort included 55 to 60 patients with relapsed/refractory classical Hodgkin lymphoma, and each patient had a best overall response of complete response, partial response or progressive disease. In the multi-cohort phase II CheckMate 205 trial, trial patients received single-agent nivolumab. An independent review committee assessed best overall response by applying the 2007 International Working Group response criteria. Trial PBMCs were collected immediately before nivolumab initiation (C1D1) and during therapy at cycle 2 day 1 and cycle 4 day 1. Peripheral blood was collected in 8 mL Vacutainer Cell Preparation Tubes, from which PBMCs were isolated by centrifugation and then cryopreserved.

Based on the germline V gene (reference sequence), the CDR1 and CDR2 sequences are SEHNR and FQNEAQ. Spanning cysteine to phenylalanine, the CDR3 consists of 14 amino acids. Only CDR3 DNA remains: 42 bases, in frame from the first base. Here V drops 5 bases and J drops 11 bases, and the junction holds 7 bases not matched to any gene. Genomic DNA was extracted with the Qiagen DNeasy kit from unsorted PBMCs and from negatively selected CD4+ and CD8+ fractions. Using primers that anneal to V and J segments, immunoSEQ multiplex PCR amplified the TCR beta CDR3 regions. A synthetic immune receptor repertoire was used to minimize amplification bias, and remaining bias was computationally removed after sequencing. The authors processed their data as follows. Repertoire diversity was quantified as the Shannon entropy index using custom Python scripts. Unsorted, CD4+ and CD8+ repertoires were analyzed separately, except for combined analyses in which CD4+ and CD8+ sequences were merged in silico. A clone was considered expanded if an increase in frequency of at least 2-fold after treatment relative to C1D1 was found, and a pseudocount of 0.5 was applied to clones undetected at baseline. Clones with 0 or 1 copy at C1D1 were defined as singleton clones, while clones with 2 or more copies were defined as non-singleton clones. Clones expanded in unsorted samples were assigned a CD4+, CD8+ or unknown annotation through matching of protein sequences in sorted samples from the same patient. Wilcoxon tests on paired samples were used to test changes in diversity from C1D1 to C4D1. This immuneACCESS table, as held by TCRdb, lists in-frame sequences with V and J called but not all clones. Of the missing ones, under half trace to an unresolved V gene in checked studies; the others have no known cause. The V and J calls and the clone size are those of that table, but D and trimming were determined from the DNA. Across this sample there are approximately 19,000 clones, with 77% seen only once. Of the sample, 40% to 45% falls within the top ten clones.

The sequence came from a human donor with classical Hodgkin lymphoma. The chain couples TRBV7-9 to TRBJ1-6; TRBD1 lines up with 9 middle nucleotides. Sequences were derived from peripheral blood mononuclear cells (PBMCs), sampled before the second cycle of nivolumab. CDR3 protein: CASSPGTGTPPLHF. Here is the DNA: TGTGCCAGCAGCCCCGGGACAGGGACGCCACCCCTCCACTTT. Supplemented by the reference TRBV7-9 and TRBJ1-6 proteins around the CDR3, the complete variable domain is DTGVSQNPRHKITKRGQNVTFRCDPISEHNRLYWYRQTLGQGPEFLTYFQNEAQLEKSRLLSDRFSAERPKGSFSTLEIQRTEQGDSAMYLCASSPGTGTPPLHFGNGTRLTVT.